Listed below are T cell receptor beta chains from one sample, sequenced in a study of T cell responses to AZD1222 COVID-19 vaccine. Sequenced by immunoSEQ multiplex PCR; TCRdb stores in-frame clones only, minus some. The sample contains some 140,000 clones, more than 85% of which appear only once. The input for sequencing was peripheral blood, taken on day 0 of AZD1222 vaccination. The receptors come from an adult in good health. Both conserved end residues are part of each CDR3. D genes are given only for firm matches. Clone size appears in some rows only: once, few, many, or a class for an expanded clone.

>NA|TRBV7-2|TRBD1|TRBJ1-1
CASSHRGSEAFF
TGTGCCAGCAGCCACAGGGGATCTGAAGCTTTCTTT
>NA|TRBV5-1|TRBD1|TRBJ1-1
CASRLGTGVNTEAFF
TGCGCCAGCAGACTGGGGACAGGGGTGAACACTGAAGCTTTCTTT
>NA|TRBV5-1|NA|TRBJ2-1
CATSWGQEGNEQFF
TGCGCCACCTCTTGGGGGCAGGAGGGCAATGAGCAGTTCTTC
>few|TRBV7-2|TRBD1|TRBJ1-4
CASSPDRVLGEKLFF
TGTGCCAGCAGCCCGGACAGGGTCCTAGGTGAAAAACTGTTTTTT
>NA|TRBV5-4|NA|TRBJ1-1
CATRPPFGTEAFF
TGTGCCACCCGTCCCCCCTTCGGGACTGAAGCTTTCTTT
>NA|TRBV14|TRBD2|TRBJ2-7
CASSPGPKGKDFGTRAYEQYF
TGTGCCAGCAGCCCTGGTCCCAAGGGGAAGGACTTCGGGACTAGGGCATACGAGCAGTACTTC
>once|TRBV10-1|NA|TRBJ2-3
CASRETATDTQYF
TGCGCCAGCAGGGAGACAGCGACAGATACGCAGTATTTT
>NA|TRBV7-8|NA|TRBJ2-7
CASSRGQFEEQYF
TGTGCCAGCAGCAGAGGACAGTTCGAAGAGCAGTACTTC
>NA|TRBV19|NA|TRBJ1-2
CASSMSFGSFYDYGYTF
TGTGCCAGTAGTATGTCTTTTGGGAGTTTCTACGACTATGGCTACACCTTC
>NA|TRBV30|TRBD2|TRBJ2-3
CAWSVGLAGGAFTQYF
TGTGCCTGGAGTGTAGGACTAGCGGGCGGAGCTTTTACGCAGTATTTT
>NA|TRBV5-4|TRBD2|TRBJ2-1
CASSAYGLAGEQFF
TGTGCCAGCAGCGCCTACGGACTAGCGGGTGAGCAGTTCTTC
>NA|TRBV30|NA|TRBJ1-5
CAWARLRSNQPQHF
TGTGCCTGGGCCAGACTCCGAAGCAATCAGCCCCAGCATTTT
>NA|TRBV5-1|NA|TRBJ2-3
CASSPLVGSTDTQYF
TGCGCCAGCAGCCCACTAGTTGGCAGCACAGATACGCAGTATTTT
>NA|TRBV10-3|NA|TRBJ1-3
CAIRTQVESRTSGNTIYF
TGTGCCATCAGGACTCAGGTTGAGAGCCGGACTTCTGGAAACACCATATATTTT
>NA|TRBV6-5|TRBD1|TRBJ1-6
CASSYQGGVSPLHF
TGTGCCAGCAGTTACCAAGGGGGCGTATCACCCCTCCACTTT
>NA|TRBV2|NA|TRBJ1-4
CASRARFLDEKLFF
TGTGCCAGCAGGGCACGGTTCCTTGACGAAAAACTGTTTTTT
>NA|TRBV2|NA|TRBJ2-5
CASSVEGRETQYF
TGTGCCAGCAGTGTGGAGGGTCGCGAGACCCAGTACTTC
>NA|TRBV28|NA|TRBJ2-7
CASSFPGPQSYEQYF
TGTGCCAGCAGTTTCCCGGGACCGCAATCCTACGAGCAGTACTTC
>NA|TRBV5-4|TRBD1|TRBJ2-1
CASSQGVTVYNEQFF
TGTGCCAGCAGCCAGGGGGTAACTGTCTACAATGAGCAGTTCTTC
>once|TRBV2|NA|TRBJ2-4
CASSDQVGAKNIQYF
TGTGCCAGCAGTGACCAGGTCGGGGCCAAAAACATTCAGTACTTC